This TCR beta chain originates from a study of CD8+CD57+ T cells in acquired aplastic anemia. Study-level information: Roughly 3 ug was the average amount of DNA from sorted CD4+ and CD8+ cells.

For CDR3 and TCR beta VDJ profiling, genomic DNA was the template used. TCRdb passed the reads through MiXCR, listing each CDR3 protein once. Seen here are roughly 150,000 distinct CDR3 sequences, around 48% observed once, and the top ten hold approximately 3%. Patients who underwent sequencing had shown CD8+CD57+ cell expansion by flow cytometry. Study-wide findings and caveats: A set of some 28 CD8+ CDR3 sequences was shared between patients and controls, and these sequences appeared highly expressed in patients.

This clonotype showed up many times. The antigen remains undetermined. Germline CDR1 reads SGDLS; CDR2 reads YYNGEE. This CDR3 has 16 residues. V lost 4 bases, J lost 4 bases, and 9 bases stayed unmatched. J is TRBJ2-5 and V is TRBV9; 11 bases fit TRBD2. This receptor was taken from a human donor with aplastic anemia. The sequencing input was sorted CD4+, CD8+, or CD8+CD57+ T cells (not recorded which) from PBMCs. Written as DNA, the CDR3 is TGTGCCAGCAGCAAGAGAGGGACTAGCGGTGGAGAGACCCAGTACTTC. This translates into CASSKRGTSGGETQYF.